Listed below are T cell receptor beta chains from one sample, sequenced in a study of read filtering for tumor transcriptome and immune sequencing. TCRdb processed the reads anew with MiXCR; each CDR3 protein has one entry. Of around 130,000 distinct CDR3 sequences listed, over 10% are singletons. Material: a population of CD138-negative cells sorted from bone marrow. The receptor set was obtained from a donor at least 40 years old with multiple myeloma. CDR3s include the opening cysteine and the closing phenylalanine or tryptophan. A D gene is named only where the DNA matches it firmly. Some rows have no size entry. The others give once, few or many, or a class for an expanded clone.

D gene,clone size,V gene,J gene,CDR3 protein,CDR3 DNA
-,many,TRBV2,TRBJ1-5,CASSSSGNNQPQHF,TGTGCCAGCAGTTCATCAGGTAACAATCAGCCCCAGCATTTT
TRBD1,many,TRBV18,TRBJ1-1,CASSLQQGMNTEAFF,TGTGCCAGCTCATTGCAACAGGGGATGAACACTGAAGCTTTCTTT
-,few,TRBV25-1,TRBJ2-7,CASSEQSSYEQYF,TGTGCCAGCAGTGAACAGAGCAGCTACGAGCAGTACTTC
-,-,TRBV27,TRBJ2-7,CASRVPYEQYF,TGTGCCAGCAGGGTACCCTACGAGCAGTACTTC
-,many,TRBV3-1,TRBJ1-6,CASSQDLDSSYNSPLHF,TGTGCCAGCAGCCAAGATCTGGACAGCTCCTATAATTCACCCCTCCACTTT
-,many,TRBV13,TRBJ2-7,CASSPAGNRYEQYF,TGTGCCAGCAGCCCTGCAGGGAACCGCTACGAGCAGTACTTC
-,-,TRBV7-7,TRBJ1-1,CASSVNMDTEAFF,TGTGCCAGCAGCGTAAACATGGACACTGAAGCTTTCTTT
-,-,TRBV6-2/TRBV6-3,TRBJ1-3,CASRPRGDGSGSTIYF,TGTGCCAGCAGACCCCGAGGGGACGGCTCTGGAAGCACCATATATTTT
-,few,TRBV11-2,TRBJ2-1,CASRGLEAEQFF,TGTGCCAGCAGGGGACTTGAGGCTGAGCAGTTCTTC
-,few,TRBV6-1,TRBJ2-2,CASSVWGETGELFF,TGTGCCAGCTCAGTCTGGGGTGAGACCGGGGAGCTGTTTTTT
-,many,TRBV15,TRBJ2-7,CATSSRRDGEQYF,TGTGCCACCAGCAGTCGCAGGGACGGCGAGCAGTACTTC
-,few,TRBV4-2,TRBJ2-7,CASSQVGYEQYF,TGTGCCAGCAGCCAAGTAGGGTACGAGCAGTACTTC
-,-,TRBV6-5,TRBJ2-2,CASSSETANTGELFF,TGTGCCAGCAGTTCCGAGACGGCGAACACCGGGGAGCTGTTTTTT
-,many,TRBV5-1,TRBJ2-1,CASSLMGGDNEQFF,TGCGCCAGCAGCCTTATGGGGGGAGACAATGAGCAGTTCTTC
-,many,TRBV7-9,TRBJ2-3,CASSREGTTDTQYF,TGTGCCAGCAGCAGGGAGGGGACAACAGATACGCAGTATTTT
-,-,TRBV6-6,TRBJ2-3,CASTQGVGGSTDTQYF,TGTGCCAGCACCCAAGGAGTAGGGGGTAGCACAGATACGCAGTATTTT
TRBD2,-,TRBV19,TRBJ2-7,CASSITSGRGGYEQYF,TGTGCCAGTAGTATAACGTCCGGGAGGGGAGGGTACGAGCAGTACTTC
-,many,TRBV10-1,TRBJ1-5,CASSGAGSNQPQHF,TGCGCCAGCAGTGGGGCAGGTAGCAATCAGCCCCAGCATTTT
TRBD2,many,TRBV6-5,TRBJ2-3,CASGLAGEGDTQYF,TGTGCCAGTGGACTAGCGGGAGAGGGAGATACGCAGTATTTT
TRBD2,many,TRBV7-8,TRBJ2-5,CASSEAASGRMGETQYF,TGTGCCAGCAGCGAAGCGGCTAGCGGGAGAATGGGGGAGACCCAGTACTTC
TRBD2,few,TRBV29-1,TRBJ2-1,CSEKRDYKEAFF,TGCAGCGAAAAGAGGGACTACAAGGAGGCGTTCTTC
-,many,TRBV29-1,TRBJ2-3,CSVDRGRGVDTQYF,TGCAGCGTTGATAGGGGCAGGGGAGTAGATACGCAGTATTTT
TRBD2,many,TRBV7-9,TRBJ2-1,CASSPGGLAAYNEQFF,TGTGCCAGCAGTCCCGGGGGACTAGCGGCTTACAATGAGCAGTTCTTC
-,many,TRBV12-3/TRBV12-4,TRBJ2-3,CASLGADTQYF,TGTGCCAGCCTTGGGGCAGATACGCAGTATTTT
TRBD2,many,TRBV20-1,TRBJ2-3,CSAAMLLAGVDTQYF,TGCAGTGCTGCTATGCTACTAGCGGGAGTAGATACGCAGTATTTT
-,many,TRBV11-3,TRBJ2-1,CASSGTGNNEQFF,TGTGCCAGCAGCGGAACAGGAAACAATGAGCAGTTCTTC
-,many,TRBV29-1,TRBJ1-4,CSVYGTEEKLFF,TGCAGCGTTTACGGGACGGAAGAAAAACTGTTTTTT
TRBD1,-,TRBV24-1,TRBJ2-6,CAISDRVAGANVLTF,TGTGCCATCTCGGACAGGGTGGCTGGGGCCAACGTCCTGACTTTC
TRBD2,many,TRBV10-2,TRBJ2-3,CASRGLLSTDTQYF,TGCGCCAGTAGGGGACTACTAAGCACAGATACGCAGTATTTT
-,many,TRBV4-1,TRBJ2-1,CASSPSGDIAYNEQFF,TGCGCCAGCAGCCCGTCGGGGGACATCGCGTACAATGAGCAGTTCTTC
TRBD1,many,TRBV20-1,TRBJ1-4,CSAPEGRGHNEKLFF,TGCAGTGCTCCCGAGGGTAGGGGGCATAATGAAAAACTGTTTTTT
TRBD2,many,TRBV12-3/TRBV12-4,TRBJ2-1,CASSLGSSGTALTYNEQFF,TGTGCCAGCAGTTTAGGTTCTAGCGGGACTGCTTTGACCTACAATGAGCAGTTCTTC
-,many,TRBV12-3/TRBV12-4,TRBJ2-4,CASSFGSHSAKNIQYF,TGTGCCAGCAGTTTCGGCAGCCACTCCGCCAAAAACATTCAGTACTTC
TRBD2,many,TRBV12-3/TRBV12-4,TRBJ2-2,CASTPGGGFGGELFF,TGTGCCAGCACCCCGGGAGGTGGATTTGGCGGGGAGCTGTTTTTT
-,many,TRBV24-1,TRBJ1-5,CATSDSDLGPNQPQHF,TGTGCCACCAGTGATTCCGACCTTGGGCCTAATCAGCCCCAGCATTTT
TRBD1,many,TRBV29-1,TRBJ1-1,CSVVPGTGFTEAFF,TGCAGCGTCGTTCCCGGGACAGGGTTCACTGAAGCTTTCTTT
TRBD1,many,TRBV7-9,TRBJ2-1,CASSMTGTNEQFF,TGTGCCAGCAGTATGACAGGGACGAATGAGCAGTTCTTC
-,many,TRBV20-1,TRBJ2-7,CSARDPMESSYEQYF,TGCAGTGCTAGAGATCCGATGGAAAGCTCCTACGAGCAGTACTTC
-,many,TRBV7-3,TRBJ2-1,CASISCQIPDSSYNEQFF,TGTGCCAGCATCTCTTGCCAAATTCCCGACAGCTCCTACAATGAGCAGTTCTTC
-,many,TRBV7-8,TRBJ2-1,CASSLGGSNEQFF,TGTGCCAGCAGCTTAGGGGGCTCCAATGAGCAGTTCTTC
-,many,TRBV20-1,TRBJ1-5,CSARKEGYNQPQHF,TGCAGTGCTAGAAAAGAGGGATACAATCAGCCCCAGCATTTT
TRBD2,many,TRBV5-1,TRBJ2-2,CASGQREVGTGELFF,TGCGCCAGCGGCCAACGGGAGGTGGGCACCGGGGAGCTGTTTTTT
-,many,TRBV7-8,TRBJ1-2,CASSLSAQYLGYTF,TGTGCCAGCAGCTTAAGCGCCCAATATCTTGGCTACACCTTC
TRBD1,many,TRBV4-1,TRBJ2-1,CASSQGFADRSYNEQFF,TGCGCCAGCAGCCAAGGGTTCGCGGACAGGAGTTACAATGAGCAGTTCTTC
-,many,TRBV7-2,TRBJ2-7,CASSPHYEQYF,TGTGCCAGCAGCCCCCACTACGAGCAGTACTTC
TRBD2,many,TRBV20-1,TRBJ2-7,CSASPVAGSSYEQYF,TGCAGTGCTAGTCCCGTAGCGGGATCATCCTACGAGCAGTACTTC
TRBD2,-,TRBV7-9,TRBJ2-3,CASSSSSGSPDTQYF,TGTGCCAGCAGCTCATCTAGCGGGAGCCCAGATACGCAGTATTTT
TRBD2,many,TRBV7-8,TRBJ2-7,CASSTATGTPTSGEQYF,TGTGCCAGCAGCACCGCTACCGGGACACCGACTAGCGGCGAGCAGTACTTC
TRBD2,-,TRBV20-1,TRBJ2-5,CSPRPLGLDQETQYF,TGCAGTCCTAGACCTCTTGGACTAGATCAAGAGACCCAGTACTTC
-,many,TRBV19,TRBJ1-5,CASSFRRDINQPQHF,TGTGCCAGTAGTTTTCGCCGGGACATAAATCAGCCCCAGCATTTT
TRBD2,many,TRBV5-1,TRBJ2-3,CASSSLAGGPADTQYF,TGCGCCAGCAGCTCCCTAGCGGGAGGTCCGGCAGATACGCAGTATTTT
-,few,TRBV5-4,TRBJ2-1,CASSTGLPKQFF,TGTGCCAGCAGCACCGGACTCCCGAAGCAGTTCTTC
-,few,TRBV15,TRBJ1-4,CATSRNGINEKLFF,TGTGCCACCAGCAGAAATGGGATTAATGAAAAACTGTTTTTT
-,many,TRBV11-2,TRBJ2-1,CASYVLSGIFYNEQFF,TGTGCCAGCTACGTTCTAAGCGGAATTTTCTACAATGAGCAGTTCTTC
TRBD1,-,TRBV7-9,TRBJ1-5,CASSLGGTGGKQPQHF,TGTGCCAGCAGCTTAGGCGGGACAGGGGGCAAACAGCCCCAGCATTTT
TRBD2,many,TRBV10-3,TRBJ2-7,CAISESGSGSYEQYF,TGTGCCATCAGTGAGTCGGGTAGCGGGAGCTACGAGCAGTACTTC
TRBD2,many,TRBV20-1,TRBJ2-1,CSASVRSSGRGSEQFF,TGCAGTGCTAGTGTTAGATCTAGCGGGAGGGGAAGTGAGCAGTTCTTC
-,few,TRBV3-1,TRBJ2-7,CASSQDPGILGEQYF,TGTGCCAGCAGCCAAGACCCCGGTATATTGGGCGAGCAGTACTTC
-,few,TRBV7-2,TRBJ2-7,CASSPWVDSYEQYF,TGTGCCAGCAGCCCTTGGGTGGATTCCTACGAGCAGTACTTC
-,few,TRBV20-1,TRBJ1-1,CSATEGRGDTEAFF,TGCAGTGCTACGGAGGGACGGGGAGACACTGAAGCTTTCTTT